This T cell receptor (beta chain) was identified in a study of blood T cell repertoires in COVID-19. Overall study: T cells, B-cell-depleted T cells, or PBMCs provided the cDNA or gDNA that served as material.

CDR1 SQVTM and CDR2 ANQGSEA come from the germline V gene. V trimming: 7 bases; J trimming: 4 bases; junction bases outside the gene matches: 9. The CDR3 extends over 14 amino acids. How the authors handled the data: Reference gene primer amplification in the assay estimated nucleated cell counts. Profiling relied on immunoSEQ multiplex PCR, and the TCRdb table lists in-frame clones only, not all of them. V and J calls and clone size are as listed in that table; D and trimming were resolved from the DNA. The sample shows some 130,000 clones, 65% to 85% of them seen only once. The clonotype originates from a man between 65 and 80 years old with acute or convalescent COVID-19. The specimen sequenced was peripheral blood. The rearrangement uses TRBV29-1 and TRBJ1-5; 8 bases match TRBD1. The CDR3 DNA reads as TGCAGCGCCGGAGACAGGGGCCGAAATCAGCCCCAGCATTTT. This translates into CSAGDRGRNQPQHF.